The T cell receptor (beta chain) under discussion was sequenced for a study of metastatic and nonmetastatic thyroid tumors. Study-wide context: Repertoire comparisons spanned blood and tumor or nodule tissue from malignant and benign thyroid patients.

Overall study findings and caveats: Within blood and tumor, benign nodules reportedly had significantly lower TCR beta diversity than malignant thyroid tumors did.

Germline V gene sequence: CDR1 ENHRY, CDR2 SYGVKD. Trimming shortened V by 5 bases and J by 7 bases, and 9 bases separated the two germline ends. There are 12 residues in the CDR3. This clone occurred a few times. Its specificity is not known. This could be a read error, since a much larger clone is one nucleotide away. Per the authors' pipeline: A classifier of distant metastasis in papillary thyroid cancer was built from CDR3 differences (across clinicopathological groups). TCRdb re-called clones from the PCR reads using MiXCR. TCRdb, not the original authors, processed these V and J calls. The table has approximately 38,000 clones, roughly a sixth seen once. Before thyroid surgery, none of the patients had received any treatment.

This receptor was taken from a female donor with papillary thyroid cancer or a benign thyroid nodule (not recorded which). Some clones in this sample may be carry-over from other donors' samples. Material for sequencing was tumor tissue. The J gene is TRBJ2-1, the V gene TRBV10-3, with unresolved D. The CDR3 protein is CAISSDWNEQFF. For the CDR3, the DNA is TGTGCCATCAGTTCCGACTGGAATGAGCAGTTCTTC.